This TCR beta chain was identified in a study of synovial regulatory T cells in juvenile arthritis. TCRdb's table, derived via immunoSEQ multiplex PCR, lists solely in-frame clones and lacks some. The specimen's table records about 10,000 clones. CDR3 size: 11 residues. No DNA is given. Germline V gives CDR1 LNHDA, CDR2 SQIVND (reference sequence). Regarding this clone: The antigen remains undetermined.

General study findings and limits: Synovial Teff and blood CPL repertoires partially overlapped with iaTreg TCR repertoires, which were largely patient-private.

The chain combines TRBV19 with TRBJ1-2; no DNA is available, so the TRBD1 call from TCRdb remains unchecked. This clonotype was obtained from a donor younger than 30 with juvenile idiopathic arthritis. Sequenced material: Treg cells from blood. The subset was: remaining (HLA-DR-negative) circulating blood Treg cells. The CDR3 sequence: CASSMAYGYTF.